Listed here are 17 T cell receptor beta chains from one sample, sequenced in a study of CD8+CD57+ T cells in acquired aplastic anemia. Individuals selected for sequencing had exhibited CD8+CD57+ cell expansion on flow cytometry. TCR beta VDJ and CDR3 profiles were obtained from a genomic DNA template. TCRdb recomputed calls from the reads with MiXCR, one row per CDR3 protein. Of around 500,000 distinct CDR3 sequences listed, about a third were seen once; the top ten hold 0.75% to 0.95%. Source material: sorted CD4+, CD8+, or CD8+CD57+ T cells (not recorded which) from PBMCs. The receptor set was obtained from a human donor with aplastic anemia.

Of note for this clonotype: Since a much larger clone is just one base distant, this may be a read error. This chain connects TRBV29-1 to TRBJ1-1; D might be TRBD1 (5 bases). The CDR3 is made up of 11 amino acids. Trimming removed 7 bases at V and 1 base at J, with 7 bases between. The germline CDR1 and CDR2 sequences are SQVTM and ANQGSEA. Written as DNA, the CDR3 is TGCAGCGCACAGGAGAACACTGAAGCTTTCTTT. This gives the protein CSAQENTEAFF.

This chain joins TRBV12-3 or TRBV12-4 and TRBJ2-5, with no clear D. The CDR3 is 11 residues long. The ends were cut back, 3 bases at V and 10 bases at J, with 9 bases in the middle. The CDR3 bases are TGTGCCAGCAGTTTTAGCCGTGGCCAGTACTTC. Amino acids: CASSFSRGQYF.

The rearrangement uses TRBV2 and TRBJ1-2; 8 nucleotides line up with TRBD1. CDR1 is SNHLY and CDR2 is FYNNEI in the germline V gene. The CDR3 loop spans 14 amino acids. J lost 4 bases, V lost 6 bases, and 7 bases had no gene match. CDR3 nucleotide sequence: TGTGCCAGCAGGGACAGGGCGCGGGGCTATGGCTACACCTTC. Translation gives CASRDRARGYGYTF.

In regard to this clonotype: This clone may be a read error of a much larger clone one base away. This CDR3 fails to terminate in the conserved phenylalanine or tryptophan, so it likely reflects a read error. V and J are TRBV20-1 and TRBJ2-5; D uncertain. The CDR3 runs 13 residues. With 6 bases removed from V and 5 bases from J, the gap between germline ends came to 16 bases. Germline V gives CDR1 DFQATT, CDR2 SNEGSKA (reference sequence). The CDR3 here is CSARPWGLETQYL. CDR3 sequence (DNA): TGCAGTGCCAGACCCTGGGGTCTTGAGACCCAGTACCTC.

Turning to this clonotype: Because the CDR3 is missing its conserved closing phenylalanine or tryptophan, this is likely a read error. The gene calls are TRBV7-9 and TRBJ2-1, with a possible D match to TRBD2 (6 bases). CDR1 is SEHNR and CDR2 is FQNEAQ in the germline V gene (reference sequence). V dropped 2 bases and J dropped 8 bases, with 13 bases sitting between them. This CDR3 region has 14 residues. In nucleotides, the CDR3 is TGTGCCAGCAGCTTAAAATCGGGAGAATATGAGCAGTTCCTC. Translation: CASSLKSGEYEQFL.

This clonotype was picked up many times. The chain couples TRBV15 to TRBJ1-2; D gene ambiguous. Germline V gives CDR1 LNHNV, CDR2 YYDKDF (reference sequence). V lost 0 bases and J 8 bases, leaving 10 bases between the germline ends. The CDR3 sequence is 13 residues long. CDR3 in DNA: TGTGCCACCAGCAGAGAACCCCCCGTAGGCTACACCTTC. This sequence encodes CATSREPPVGYTF.

This chain joins TRBV2 and TRBJ2-3; no clear D. Trimming took off 5 bases at V and 2 bases at J, with 14 bases between the two ends. CDR1 is SNHLY, CDR2 FYNNEI, per germline. This CDR3 spans 15 amino acids. The CDR3 is CASSLPPGLTDTQYF. The CDR3 DNA is TGTGCCAGCAGTCTCCCCCCTGGCCTCACAGATACGCAGTATTTT.

In its sample, this clonotype was seen a few times. This sequence joins TRBV12-3 or TRBV12-4 and TRBJ2-5; D unresolved. Trimming removed 4 bases from V and 2 bases from J, with 8 bases in between. The CDR3 is 13 amino acids. This CDR3 is CASSSLPQETQYF. CDR3 DNA: TGTGCCAGCAGTTCACTGCCACAAGAGACCCAGTACTTC.

There are many counts of this clonotype. The chain uses TRBV9 and TRBJ1-2, with D perhaps matching TRBD1 (6 bases). V was clipped by 8 bases and J by 2 bases, with 13 bases between them. Germline-derived CDR1 and CDR2 are SGDLS and YYNGEE. The CDR3 runs 13 residues. CDR3 region: CASSVQGNYGYTF. As DNA, the CDR3 is TGTGCCAGTAGTGTACAGGGAAACTATGGCTACACCTTC.

J is TRBJ1-3 and V is TRBV6-1, with D possibly being TRBD1 (6 bases). Germline CDR1 and CDR2: MNHNS and SASEGT. The V end lost 5 bases, the J end lost 2 bases, and 13 bases lay between the germline ends. The CDR3 is 15 amino acids. The CDR3 nucleotides are TGTGCCAGCAGTAAACGCGGGACACCTGGAAACACCATATATTTT. This gives the protein CASSKRGTPGNTIYF.

A few counts support this clonotype. The chain combines TRBV7-2 with TRBJ1-2; possibly TRBD1 for D (6 bases). V was shortened by 8 bases and J by 2 bases, with 15 bases between the two germline ends. This CDR3 is 14 amino acids long. Germline loops: CDR1 SGHTA, CDR2 FQGNSA. The chain's CDR3 is CASSPITGNYGYTF. The DNA of the CDR3 is TGTGCCAGCTCACCGATCACAGGGAACTATGGCTACACCTTC.

This clonotype has a handful of counts. The chain joins TRBV7-9 to TRBJ1-4; D is unclear. The V gene lost 0 bases and the J gene lost 4 bases, with 6 bases spanning the gap. CDR3 length equals 14 residues. CDR1 and CDR2 from the germline V gene are SEHNR and FQNEAQ (reference sequence). CDR3 DNA sequence: TGTGCCAGCAGCTTAGCGGAGATTAATGAAAAACTGTTTTTT. This translates into CASSLAEINEKLFF.

This clonotype was seen ten or more times. The chain is built from TRBV19 and TRBJ1-1; a possible D gene is TRBD1 (6 bases). CDR1 LNHDA and CDR2 SQIVND come from the germline V gene (reference sequence). The V and J ends lost 7 bases and 10 bases respectively, with 13 bases between them. The CDR3 totals 11 residues. In DNA form, the CDR3 reads TGTGCCAGTACTATCCGGGGGGCAGCTTTCTTT. Its translation: CASTIRGAAFF.

This clonotype was seen a single time. One base away lies a much larger clone, so this may be a sequencing read error. Because the CDR3's place on the DNA is in doubt, the DNA is left out and the CDR3 is given as listed by TCRdb. The chain combines TRBV9 with TRBJ2-7; TRBD1 is the table's D call and was not checked against the DNA. In germline, CDR1 is SGDLS, CDR2 YYNGEE. The CDR3 length is 15 residues, termini included. The CDR3 protein is CASSVAEGAPYEQHF.

The chain recombines TRBV6-5 with TRBJ1-1; TRBD1 matches at 7 bases. V gave up 6 bases and J gave up 5 bases; unmatched junction bases: 6. CDR1 is MNHEY, CDR2 SVGAGI, per germline. The length of the CDR3 is 13 residues. CDR3 sequence reads: CASSYRGWTEAFF. Written as DNA, the CDR3 is TGTGCCAGCAGCTACAGGGGATGGACTGAAGCTTTCTTT.

This clonotype was seen a few times. The V call is TRBV27, the J call TRBJ2-6; the D is unclear. The germline gives CDR1 MNHEY, CDR2 SMNVEV (reference sequence). This CDR3 has 14 amino acids. Deletions cut 8 bases from V and 4 bases from J, with 12 bases between. CDR3 protein: CASRRMAGANVLTF. The DNA of the CDR3 is TGTGCCAGCCGGCGGATGGCAGGGGCCAACGTCCTGACTTTC.

This clonotype was seen at least ten times. The chain uses TRBV19 and TRBJ1-3; D gene unclear. CDR1 and CDR2 (germline): LNHDA, SQIVND (reference sequence). The CDR3 totals 15 residues. Trimming left V 7 bases short and J 2 bases short, with 15 bases between. CDR3 DNA: TGTGCCAGTACCCGAGGGAGTAGACCTGGAAACACCATATATTTT. This sequence encodes CASTRGSRPGNTIYF.